The T cell receptor (beta chain) under discussion was sequenced for a study of cytomegalovirus exposure and HLA in healthy donors (dated by TCRdb to about 2017). Broadly, across the study: An earlier analysis of approximately 550 of the donors reported 250 to 350 Gb of sequence data and 117 million unique TCR beta sequences from approximately 180 million T cells. The genetic ancestry cluster associated with self-reported Caucasian donors included over 65% of the 300 to 400 genotyped donors. All discovery cohort repertoires had been generated using a single sequencing platform. Donor age, sex, ethnicity and CMV serostatus were compiled together with the repertoire data. Rather than using new phenotypic data, the later analysis identified candidate immune exposures from TCR beta sequences and from how often those sequences occurred across donors. The study aimed to test whether cataloging public T cell receptors could reveal signatures of past pathogen exposure. An early release that covered about 640 HLA-typed donors contained approximately 300 gigabases of sequencing data and 75 million to 100 million unique TCR sequences. HLA typing covered class I and class II loci at four-digit resolution. The number of typed donors differed by locus: roughly 620-630 for A, B, C, DRB1 and DQB1; some 540 for DQA1; approximately 600 for DPA1; and approximately 450 for DPB1. On average, roughly 250,000 unique TCR beta nucleotide sequences were sequenced per donor among a few hundred genotyped donors of the cohort, with 15% to 20% of those sequences being non-productive. To predict cytomegalovirus infection status, the study brought together high-throughput TCR immunosequencing, statistical association of individual TCRs with disease status, and machine learning. A later analysis re-analyzed previously published TCR beta repertoires from 550 to 700 donors and added high-resolution HLA genotyping to study TCR occurrence patterns. Using immunosequencing, the study profiled T cell repertoires from 500 to 800 subjects and related those repertoires to cytomegalovirus serostatus. In addition to the first cohort of 500 to 850 subjects, a separate validation cohort of approximately 110 different subjects was used. In a later genetic analysis, genome-wide SNP genotypes for about three fifths of the 666 donors were used, and that subset was treated as a discovery cohort. An earlier analysis of 500 to 650 of the donors applied high-throughput TCR beta sequencing to assess whether each TCR beta V gene segment acted as functional or pseudogenic. Several DR-DQ haplotypes were treated as single units for association and clustering because of strong linkage in the cohort. General study outcomes and caveats: Sequencing depth was assumed to be roughly uniform across donors in the presence/absence analyses, though that assumption may not hold. While some public TCRs were present in many individuals, most TCR sequences turned up only very rarely across donors. A later analysis associated roughly 17,000 TCR beta sequences with specific HLA alleles at a false discovery rate of 0.05. In a later genetic analysis, fewer N-insertions in productive TCRs were reported among donors in an Asian-associated ancestry cluster than the roughly 640-donor mean. In a later analysis, most CMV-associated TCR beta chains were found to appear HLA-restricted, with HLA associations seemingly driven largely by CMV exposure. The classifier was reported to diagnose cytomegalovirus status with high specificity and sensitivity in both the original cohort and the validation cohort. In a later analysis, TCR association rates were found to vary across HLA loci, with the most associated TCRs seen for DRB1 alleles and the fewest for HLA-C alleles. Immune exposure information for the cohort was limited to CMV serostatus. This cohort had only TCR beta chains sequenced, and the lack of alpha or paired-chain data limited which features could be detected. Assigning TCR associations to individual alleles was difficult when HLA alleles, especially DR and DQ, strongly co-occurred. A further reported finding was that TCR beta sequences accurately predicted the HLA-A and HLA-B alleles for most subjects in the first cohort. The earlier analysis of approximately 560 of the donors excluded 15 to 20 rarely observed V segments, including chromosome 9 orphons, because counts were too low. A group of highly shared sequence variants was considered likely to be a technical artifact of the sequencing pipeline. Some IMGT-functional V segments, including TRBV6-2 and TRBV6-3, could not be told apart with the 87-base-pair reads, so those segments were excluded. In the study, some 180 TCR beta chains were listed as associated with cytomegalovirus. The authors suggested that the approach could potentially be generalized to other disease states and immunological phenotypes. In a later genetic analysis, a missense DCLRE1C variant was associated with V-gene and J-gene trimming of TCR beta chains, and the association was replicated in an independent cohort. Several of the top co-occurrence clusters appeared to be linked to parvovirus B19, influenza, CMV and Epstein-Barr virus, according to a later analysis. In vitro tests confirmed that a few of the cytomegalovirus-associated TCR beta chains recognize cytomegalovirus antigens. In an earlier analysis of approximately 590 of the donors, most TCR beta V segments were observed in productive rearrangements about 87% or about 30% of the time, broadly matching IMGT annotations. Compared with equally common non-associated chains, HLA-associated TCR beta chains in a later analysis were more clonally expanded and had lower generation probabilities. Correlated functional status among segregating V segments might reflect linkage disequilibrium, but an unknown experimental factor could not be ruled out. Because HLA typing was unavailable for some donors at each locus, only the typed subset was used in association tests.

This clone came up a few times. Its antigen target is currently unknown. No much larger clone exists at a distance of one base, and base qualities are not known. Libraries were constructed by the immunoSEQ multiplex PCR assay. A mixture of 60 forward primers for TCR Vbeta segments and 13 reverse primers for TCR Jbeta segments was used in the multiplex PCR. The CDR3 region of rearranged TCR beta genes was amplified from genomic DNA by a multiplex PCR assay. The Illumina HiSeq System was used to sequence the amplified TCR beta libraries as 87-base-pair reads. In the source study's methods: In a later analysis, tens of millions of unique TCR beta chains were counted across the approximately 620 repertoires, and about 9.9 million of these chains were shared by at least two donors. Raw reads were error-corrected and collapsed into unique sequences by a nearest-neighbor algorithm in which closely related sequences were merged to remove PCR and sequencing errors. CDR3 sequences were aligned to IMGT reference sequences to assign V, D and J gene segments. For a sequence to be retained, a match of at least six nucleotides to both a V gene segment and a J gene segment was required. Rearrangements were called productive when the CDR3 lacked stop codons and stayed in frame with V and J; all others were non-productive. Following IMGT convention, CDR3 was defined as the stretch from the second conserved V-encoded cysteine to the conserved J-encoded phenylalanine. The earlier analysis of some 580 of the donors excluded any sequence lacking an unambiguous match to a single V gene segment. An earlier analysis of around 600 of the donors classified V segments as functional when productive rearrangements were above 56.7% and as segregating when the standard deviation between donors was above 5%. A statistical classification framework was developed to diagnose cytomegalovirus status using the catalog of TCR beta chain sequences. V and J gene assignment, in a later analysis, came from comparing TCR nucleotide sequences with IMGT/GENE-DB human TR gene sequences. The TCRdist pipeline was used in a later analysis to assign CDR3 sequences and most-parsimonious VDJ recombination scenarios. In a later analysis, each TCR beta chain was defined by its CDR3 amino acid sequence together with its V-gene family, and reads lacking a unique V-gene family were excluded. In a later analysis, a few hundred highly shared, low-generation-probability nucleotide sequences were removed to address suspected cross-contamination and a sequencing artifact. For each public chain, a later analysis derived a clonal expansion index from normalized ranks of inferred template counts within each repertoire. In a later analysis, generation probabilities were computed with a VDJ recombination model fitted to out-of-frame rearrangements, and the resulting probabilities were checked against IGoR. Hypergeometric tests were used in a later analysis to score TCR-TCR, TCR-HLA and TCR-CMV co-occurrence, with a repertoire-size bias correction applied to the TCR pairs. False discovery rates were estimated in a later analysis by permuting HLA or CMV assignments 20 times. In a later analysis, co-occurring TCRs were grouped with DBSCAN, and TCRdist sequence similarity was added when clustering was performed within HLA-allele-positive subsets. Repertoires with fewer than 30,000 or more than 120,000 public chains were left out of co-occurrence clustering, as were about five repertoires with anomalous nucleotide sharing. Imported from immuneACCESS, the table was reduced by TCRdb to in-frame sequences with V and J called. These copies leave out some clones; in studies compared against another copy, an unresolved V gene accounts for under half, and the cause of the remainder is not known. Clone size and the V and J calls come from that table; the DNA yielded D and trimming. The sample records roughly 200,000 clones, about four fifths of which are singletons. The top ten hold about 3% of the sample.

The cohort consisted of fewer than 700 healthy bone marrow donors. Cohort members were all nominally healthy when sampled, although unrecorded immune exposures were likely present. The donor was CMV seronegative and was included in the group of 352 seronegative cohort members. A peripheral blood sample was provided by each donor, and peripheral blood mononuclear cells were used for TCR beta sequencing. The Qiagen DNeasy Blood Extraction Kit was used to extract genomic DNA from the blood cell samples. The CDR3 holds 14 amino acids from the cysteine to the phenylalanine. The read is trimmed to its CDR3 DNA, 42 bases read in frame from base 1. CDR1 and CDR2, per the germline V gene, are SGHRS and YFSETQ. V is pared back by 4 bases and J by 1 base, with 11 bases lying between the germline termini.

The receptor comes from a female donor in good health and CMV-seronegative. The sequence joins TRBV5-1 to TRBJ2-5; TRBD2 is possibly the D segment (6 matching bases). The specimen was PBMCs. Here is the DNA: TGCGCCAGCAGCCCTTGGGGGGTCCAAGAGACCCAGTACTTC. The encoded protein is CASSPWGVQETQYF.